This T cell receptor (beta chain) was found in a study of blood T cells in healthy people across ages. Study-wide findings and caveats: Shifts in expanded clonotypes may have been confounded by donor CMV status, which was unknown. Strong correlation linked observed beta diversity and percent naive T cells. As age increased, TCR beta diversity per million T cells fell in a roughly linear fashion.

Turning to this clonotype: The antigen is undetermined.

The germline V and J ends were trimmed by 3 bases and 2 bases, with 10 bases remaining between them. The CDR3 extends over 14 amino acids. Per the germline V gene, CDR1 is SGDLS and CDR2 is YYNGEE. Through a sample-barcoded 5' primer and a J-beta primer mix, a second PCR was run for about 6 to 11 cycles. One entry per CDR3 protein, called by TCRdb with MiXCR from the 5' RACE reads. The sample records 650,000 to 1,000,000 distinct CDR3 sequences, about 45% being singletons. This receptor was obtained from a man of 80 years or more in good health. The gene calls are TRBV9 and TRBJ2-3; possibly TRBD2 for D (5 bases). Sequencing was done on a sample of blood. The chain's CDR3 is CASSAGVNTDTQYF. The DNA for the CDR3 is TGTGCCAGCAGCGCCGGGGTTAACACAGATACGCAGTATTTT.